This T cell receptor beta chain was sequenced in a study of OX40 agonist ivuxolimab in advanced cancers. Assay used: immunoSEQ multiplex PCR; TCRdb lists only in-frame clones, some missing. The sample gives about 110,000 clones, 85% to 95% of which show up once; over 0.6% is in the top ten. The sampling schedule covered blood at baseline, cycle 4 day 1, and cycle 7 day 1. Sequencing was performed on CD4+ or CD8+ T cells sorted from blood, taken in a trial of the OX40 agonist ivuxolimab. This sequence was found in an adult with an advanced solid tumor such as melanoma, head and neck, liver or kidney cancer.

CDR3 region: CASSPKGAGRSPLHF. The CDR3 bases are TGTGCCAGCAGTCCAAAAGGAGCGGGGAGATCCCCCCTCCACTTT. This rearrangement joins TRBV27 to TRBJ1-6; D uncertain. V lost 5 bases to trimming and J lost 13 bases, with 21 bases between them. CDR1 and CDR2 (germline): MNHEY, SMNVEV (reference sequence). CDR3 length equals 15 residues.